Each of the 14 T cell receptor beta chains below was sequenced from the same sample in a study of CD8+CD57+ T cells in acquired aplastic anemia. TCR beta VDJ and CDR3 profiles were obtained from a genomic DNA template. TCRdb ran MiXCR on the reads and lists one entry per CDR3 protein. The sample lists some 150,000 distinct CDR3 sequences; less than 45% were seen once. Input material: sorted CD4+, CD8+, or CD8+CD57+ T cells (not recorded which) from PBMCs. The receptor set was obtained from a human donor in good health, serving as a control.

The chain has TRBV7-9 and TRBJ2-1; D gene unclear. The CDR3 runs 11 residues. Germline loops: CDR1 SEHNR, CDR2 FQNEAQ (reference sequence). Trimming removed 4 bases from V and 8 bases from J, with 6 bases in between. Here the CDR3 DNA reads TGTGCCAGCAGCTACGCGGATGAGCAGTTCTTC. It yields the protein CASSYADEQFF.

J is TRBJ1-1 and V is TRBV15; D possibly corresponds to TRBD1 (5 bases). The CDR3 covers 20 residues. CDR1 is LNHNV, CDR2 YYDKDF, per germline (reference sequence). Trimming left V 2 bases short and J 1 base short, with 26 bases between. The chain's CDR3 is CATSRSPIRIGDSRNTEAFF. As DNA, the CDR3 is TGTGCCACCAGCAGATCTCCCATAAGGATAGGGGACTCACGGAACACTGAAGCTTTCTTT.

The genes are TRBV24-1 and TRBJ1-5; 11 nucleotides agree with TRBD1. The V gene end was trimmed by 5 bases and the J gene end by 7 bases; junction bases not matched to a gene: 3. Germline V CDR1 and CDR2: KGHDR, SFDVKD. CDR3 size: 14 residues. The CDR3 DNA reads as TGTGCCACCAGTGGGACAGGGGGCCTACAGCCCCAGCATTTT. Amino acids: CATSGTGGLQPQHF.

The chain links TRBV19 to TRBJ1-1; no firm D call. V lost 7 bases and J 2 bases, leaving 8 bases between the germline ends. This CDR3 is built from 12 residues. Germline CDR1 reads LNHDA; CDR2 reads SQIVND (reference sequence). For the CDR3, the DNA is TGTGCCAGTACCAGTATTAACACTGAAGCTTTCTTT. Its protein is CASTSINTEAFF. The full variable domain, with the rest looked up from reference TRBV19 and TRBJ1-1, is DGGITQSPKYLFRKEGQNVTLSCEQNLNHDAMYWYRQDPGQGLRLIYYSQIVNDFQKGDIAEGYSVSREKKESFPLTVTSAQKNPTAFYLCASTSINTEAFFGQGTRLTVV.

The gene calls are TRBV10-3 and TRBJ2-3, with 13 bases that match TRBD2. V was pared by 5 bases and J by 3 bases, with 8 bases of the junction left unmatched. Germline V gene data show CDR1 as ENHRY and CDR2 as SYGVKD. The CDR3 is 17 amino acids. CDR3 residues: CAISTSGGATGTDTQYF. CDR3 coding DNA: TGTGCCATCAGTACTAGCGGGGGGGCGACAGGGACAGATACGCAGTATTTT.

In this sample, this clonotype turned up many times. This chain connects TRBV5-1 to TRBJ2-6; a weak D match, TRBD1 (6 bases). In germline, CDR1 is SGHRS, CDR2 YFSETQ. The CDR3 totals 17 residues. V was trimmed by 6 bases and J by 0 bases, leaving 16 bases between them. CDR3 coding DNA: TGCGCCAGCAAATACAGGGCAACTATCTCTGGGGCCAACGTCCTGACTTTC. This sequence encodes CASKYRATISGANVLTF.

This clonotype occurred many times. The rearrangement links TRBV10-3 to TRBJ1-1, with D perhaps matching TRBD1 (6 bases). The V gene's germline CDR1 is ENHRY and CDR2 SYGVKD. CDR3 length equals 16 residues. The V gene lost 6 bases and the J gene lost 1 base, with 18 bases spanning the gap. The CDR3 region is CAIRMGQGRGNTEAFF. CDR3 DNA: TGTGCCATCAGGATGGGCCAGGGGCGAGGGAACACTGAAGCTTTCTTT.

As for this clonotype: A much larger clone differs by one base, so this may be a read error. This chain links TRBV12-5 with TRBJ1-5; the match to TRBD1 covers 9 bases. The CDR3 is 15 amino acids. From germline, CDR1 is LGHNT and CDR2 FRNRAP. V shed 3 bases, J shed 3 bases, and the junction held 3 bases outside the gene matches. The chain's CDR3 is CASGLGTGLNQPQHF. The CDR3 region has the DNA TGTGCTAGTGGTTTAGGGACAGGGCTCAATCAGCCCCAGCATTTT.

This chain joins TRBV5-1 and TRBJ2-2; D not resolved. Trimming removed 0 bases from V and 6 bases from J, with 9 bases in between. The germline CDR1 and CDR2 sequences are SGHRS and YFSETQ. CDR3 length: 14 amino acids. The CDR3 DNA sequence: TGCGCCAGCAGCTTGGACCGAAACCCCGGGGAGCTGTTTTTT. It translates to CASSLDRNPGELFF.

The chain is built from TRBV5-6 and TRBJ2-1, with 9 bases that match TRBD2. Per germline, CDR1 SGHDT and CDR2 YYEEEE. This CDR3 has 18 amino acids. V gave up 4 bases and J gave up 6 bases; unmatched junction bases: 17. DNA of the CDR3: TGTGCCAGCAGCCCGATAGGCCGGGGGCGGGAGGGGCCCAATGAGCAGTTCTTC. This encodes CASSPIGRGREGPNEQFF. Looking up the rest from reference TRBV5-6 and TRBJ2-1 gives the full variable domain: DAGVTQSPTHLIKTRGQQVTLRCSPKSGHDTVSWYQQALGQGPQFIFQYYEEEERQRGNFPDRFSGHQFPNYSSELNVNALLLGDSALYLCASSPIGRGREGPNEQFFGPGTRLTVL.

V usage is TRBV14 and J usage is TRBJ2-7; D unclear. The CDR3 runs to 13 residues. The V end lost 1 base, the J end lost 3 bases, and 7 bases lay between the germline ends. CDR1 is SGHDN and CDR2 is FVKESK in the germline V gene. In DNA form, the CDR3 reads TGTGCCAGCAGCCAAGTACTGGTCTACGAGCAGTACTTC. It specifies CASSQVLVYEQYF.

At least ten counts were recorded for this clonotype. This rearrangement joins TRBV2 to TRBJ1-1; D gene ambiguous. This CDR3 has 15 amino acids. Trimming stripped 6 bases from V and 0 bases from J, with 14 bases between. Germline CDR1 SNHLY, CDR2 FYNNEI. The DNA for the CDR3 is TGTGCCAGCAGCCGAACCGGGCAGTTGAACACTGAAGCTTTCTTT. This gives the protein CASSRTGQLNTEAFF.

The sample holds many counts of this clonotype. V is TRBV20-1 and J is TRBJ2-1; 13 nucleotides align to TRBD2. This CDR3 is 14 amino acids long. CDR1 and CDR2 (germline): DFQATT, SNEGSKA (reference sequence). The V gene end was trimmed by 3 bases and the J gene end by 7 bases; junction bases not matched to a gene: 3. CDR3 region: CSARGTSGANEQFF. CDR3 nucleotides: TGCAGTGCTAGGGGGACTAGCGGGGCGAATGAGCAGTTCTTC.

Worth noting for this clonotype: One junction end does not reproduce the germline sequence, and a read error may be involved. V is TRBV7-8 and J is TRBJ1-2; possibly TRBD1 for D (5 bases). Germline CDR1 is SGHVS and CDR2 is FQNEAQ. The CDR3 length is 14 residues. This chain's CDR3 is CASSVAQGSYGYTF. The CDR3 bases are TGTGCCAGCAGCGTAGCGCAGGGTAGCTATGGCTACACCTTC.